Described below is a single T cell receptor (beta chain) sequence and its context. The method was immunoSEQ multiplex PCR; TCRdb's version includes in-frame clones alone and lacks a portion of them. This table has tens of thousands of clones, under 95% appearing once. This sample is drawn from a study of resident and recirculating memory T cells in vitiligo. Study details: Each patient gave two lesional and two nonlesional epidermal shave biopsies, plus PBMCs. Whole samples, not sorted cells, were homogenized and used for genomic DNA extraction.

No patient showed confetti depigmentation, a clinical sign of active disease. Anyone treated within the previous three months was excluded. Germline-derived CDR1 and CDR2 are MNHEY and SVGAGI. The CDR3 spans 15 residues. The V end lost 5 bases, the J end lost 0 bases, and 13 bases lay between the germline ends. V gene TRBV6-5 combines with J gene TRBJ2-5, with a tentative D call TRBD2 (6 bases). The TCR sequence derives from a male donor with vitiligo. What was sequenced was blood. CDR3 amino acids: CASSPGTWYQETQYF. The CDR3 coding sequence is TGTGCCAGCAGTCCGGGGACTTGGTACCAAGAGACCCAGTACTTC.